The rows below give T cell receptor beta chains drawn from one sample of a study of T cells in localized non-small cell lung cancer. The method was immunoSEQ multiplex PCR; TCRdb's version includes in-frame clones alone and lacks a portion of them. The table lists tens of thousands of clones, roughly 86% of them singletons. The specimen was peripheral blood, collected before any cancer treatment. The receptors were gathered from a female donor aged 60 or older with stage I lung adenocarcinoma. The conserved cysteine and the conserved F or W are not part of the CDR3 here.

>TRBJ1-1|TRBV6-6
ASSYDRERTEAF
>TRBJ2-7|TRBV6-4
ASSDHRAPAYEQY
>TRBJ1-1|TRBV29-1
SVEDNRGRGAF
>TRBJ2-1|TRBV21-1
ASRRGGGAANEQF
>TRBJ2-7|TRBV6-1
ASSGRQGGEQY
>TRBJ2-3|TRBV6-4
ASRGIKTSGRADTQY
>TRBJ1-2|TRBV6-6
ASSYDGGYT
>TRBJ2-1|TRBV30
AWSAPIISPNNEQF
>TRBJ1-2|TRBV9
ASSAEGLNYGYT
>TRBJ1-1|TRBV4-2
ASSQDGSTNTEAF
>TRBJ2-4|TRBV7-6
ASSLNNDGTQY
>TRBJ1-1|TRBV14
ASSRGNTEAF